The next 11 T cell receptor beta chains were all read from a single sample in a study of a mutant IDH1 vaccine in newly diagnosed glioma. These receptors lack a known antigen. Indicated time point: week 23, last vaccination. The study gave 300 ug of mutant IDH1 20-mer peptide per vaccine dose, with topical imiquimod. Assay: immunoSEQ multiplex PCR; the TCRdb copy retains only in-frame clones and omits some. The sample includes about 72,000 clones, 84% of them seen just once. Specimen: PBMCs, collected from a glioma patient whose treatment included an IDH1 peptide vaccine. The source of these receptors is a man between 18 and 35 years old with glioma.

The rearrangement joins TRBV18 to TRBJ1-1; D not resolved. This CDR3 spans 13 amino acids. V lost 6 bases, J lost 1 base, and 9 bases lay in between. The germline CDR1 and CDR2 sequences are KGHSH and LQKENI. CDR3 bases: TGTGCCAGCTCTGGTCTAACGAACACTGAAGCTTTCTTT. Its protein is CASSGLTNTEAFF.

The chain combines TRBV4-3 with TRBJ2-6, with no clear D. V lost 0 bases, J lost 0 bases, and 0 bases lay in between. Germline V gene data show CDR1 as LGHNA and CDR2 as YSLEER. This CDR3 contains 14 residues. The CDR3 DNA is TGCGCCAGCAGCCAAGACTCTGGGGCCAACGTCCTGACTTTC. The encoded protein is CASSQDSGANVLTF.

The chain joins TRBV27 to TRBJ2-7; D gene uncertain. Per germline, CDR1 MNHEY and CDR2 SMNVEV (reference sequence). The CDR3 is 10 residues long. V was shortened by 8 bases and J by 3 bases, with 5 bases between the two germline ends. The CDR3 here is CASGNYEQYF. As DNA, the CDR3 is TGTGCCAGCGGGAACTACGAGCAGTACTTC.

V and J are TRBV7-9 and TRBJ2-4; no clear D. The length of the CDR3 is 14 residues. Germline V gene lookup returns CDR1 SEHNR and CDR2 FQNEAQ (reference sequence). With 1 base removed from V and 6 bases from J, the gap between germline ends came to 10 bases. DNA for the CDR3: TGTGCCAGCAGCTTAGTGATCGACCGAAACATTCAGTACTTC. It specifies CASSLVIDRNIQYF.

The CDR3 region is CASSMGLQTYEQYF. The CDR3 DNA sequence: TGTGCCAGTAGTATGGGACTACAAACCTACGAGCAGTACTTC. J is TRBJ2-7 and V is TRBV19; 7 bases map to TRBD2. V gave up 3 bases and J gave up 2 bases; unmatched junction bases: 4. Germline V CDR1 and CDR2: LNHDA, SQIVND (reference sequence). This CDR3 has 14 amino acids.

The chain links TRBV5-1 to TRBJ2-3; D could derive from TRBD1 or TRBD2 (5 bases each). V was shortened by 4 bases and J by 5 bases, with 17 bases between the two germline ends. This CDR3 region has 15 residues. Germline V gives CDR1 SGHRS, CDR2 YFSETQ. This CDR3 is CASSITRGSVDTQYF. The CDR3 DNA follows: TGCGCCAGCAGCATTACGAGGGGTTCAGTAGATACGCAGTATTTT.

This sequence joins TRBV27 and TRBJ2-7, with 9 bases aligning to TRBD1. CDR3 length: 14 residues. CDR1 is MNHEY and CDR2 is SMNVEV in the germline V gene (reference sequence). J was trimmed by 5 bases and V by 11 bases; bases with no gene match: 13. The CDR3 loop is CAVGWKQGANEQYF. CDR3 DNA sequence: TGTGCCGTTGGGTGGAAACAGGGGGCAAACGAGCAGTACTTC.

The CDR3 sequence is CASSEAIGATNYGYTF. The CDR3 nucleotides are TGTGCCAGCAGTGAAGCTATTGGGGCCACAAACTATGGCTACACCTTC. The chain joins TRBV6-1 to TRBJ1-2, with a weak D call TRBD1 (5 bases). Germline V CDR1 and CDR2: MNHNS, SASEGT. The CDR3 length is 16 residues. Deletions cut 0 bases from V and 2 bases from J, with 13 bases between.

This clone was recorded once. The chain carries TRBV4-1 and TRBJ1-1, with 7 bases matching TRBD1. Germline V lookup: CDR1 MGHRA, CDR2 YSYEKL. V was clipped by 2 bases and J by 4 bases; unmatched bases: 7. CDR3 length: 15 residues. CDR3 coding DNA: TGCGCCAGCAGCCAAAGGACAGGTACGGGCACTGAAGCTTTCTTT. Residues: CASSQRTGTGTEAFF.

The gene calls are TRBV15 and TRBJ2-1, with unresolved D. Germline V gene data show CDR1 as LNHNV and CDR2 as YYDKDF (reference sequence). V was pared by 0 bases and J by 10 bases, with 7 bases between. There are 12 residues in the CDR3. The CDR3 DNA is TGTGCCACCAGCAGAGATGAGTGGGAGCAGTTCTTC. This gives the protein CATSRDEWEQFF.

The count of this clone is one. A much bigger clone sits one base away, suggesting this may be a read error. In the same sample, other DNA sequences code for this CDR3. This chain uses TRBV4-3 with TRBJ1-2; 8 bases fit TRBD1. This CDR3 has 15 residues. The J segment lost 4 bases and the V segment lost 3 bases, leaving 7 bases of the junction unmatched. Germline loops: CDR1 LGHNA, CDR2 YSLEER. CDR3 DNA: TGCGCCAGCAGCCAGACAGGGGATCTTAGCTATGGCTACACCTTC. As protein: CASSQTGDLSYGYTF.